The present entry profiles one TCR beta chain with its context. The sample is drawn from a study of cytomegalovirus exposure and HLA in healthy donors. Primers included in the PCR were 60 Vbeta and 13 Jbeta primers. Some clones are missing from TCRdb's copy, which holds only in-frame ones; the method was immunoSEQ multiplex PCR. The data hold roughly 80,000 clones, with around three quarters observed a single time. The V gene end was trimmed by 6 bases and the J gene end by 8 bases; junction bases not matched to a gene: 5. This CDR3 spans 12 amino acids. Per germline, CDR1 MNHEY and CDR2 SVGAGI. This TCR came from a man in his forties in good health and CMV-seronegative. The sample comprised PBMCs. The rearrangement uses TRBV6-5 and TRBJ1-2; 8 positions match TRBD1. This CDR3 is CASSPRQGGYTF. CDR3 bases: TGTGCCAGCAGCCCAAGACAGGGGGGCTACACCTTC.